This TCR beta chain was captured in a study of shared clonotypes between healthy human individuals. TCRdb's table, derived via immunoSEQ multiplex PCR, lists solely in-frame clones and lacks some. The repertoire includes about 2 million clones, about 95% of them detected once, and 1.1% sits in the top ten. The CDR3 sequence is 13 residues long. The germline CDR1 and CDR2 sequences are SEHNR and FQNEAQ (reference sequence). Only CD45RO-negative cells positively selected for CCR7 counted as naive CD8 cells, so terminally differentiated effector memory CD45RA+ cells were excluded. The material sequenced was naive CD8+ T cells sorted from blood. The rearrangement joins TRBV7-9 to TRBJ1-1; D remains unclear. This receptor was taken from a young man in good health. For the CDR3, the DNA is TGTCTCTCCGCTACAAGTTCGGGCACTGAAGCTTTCTTT. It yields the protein CLSATSSGTEAFF.